This T cell receptor beta chain was sequenced during a study of cytomegalovirus exposure and HLA in healthy donors. Whole-study findings and limits: About 90% or about 30% of the time was how often most TCR beta V segments were productive, according to an earlier analysis.

PCR used 60 Vbeta primers and 13 Jbeta primers. Measured with immunoSEQ multiplex PCR; TCRdb has only the in-frame clones, and not every one. The data show more than 95,000 clones, with roughly 81% seen just once and 0.9% to 1.2% held by the top ten. Comments on this clone: Its specificity is not known. Different DNA sequences within this sample yield the same CDR3.

The clonotype was recovered from a woman in her thirties in good health and CMV-seronegative. Sequencing used PBMCs.

The CDR3: CASSLSGSTGELFF. CDR3 sequence (DNA): TGTGCCAGCAGCTTATCGGGTTCCACCGGGGAGCTGTTTTTT. This chain joins TRBV11-3 and TRBJ2-2; no firm D call. The V gene's germline CDR1 is SGHNT and CDR2 YENEEA. The CDR3 has 14 amino acids. Trimming cost V 2 bases and J 4 bases, with 8 bases left between them.